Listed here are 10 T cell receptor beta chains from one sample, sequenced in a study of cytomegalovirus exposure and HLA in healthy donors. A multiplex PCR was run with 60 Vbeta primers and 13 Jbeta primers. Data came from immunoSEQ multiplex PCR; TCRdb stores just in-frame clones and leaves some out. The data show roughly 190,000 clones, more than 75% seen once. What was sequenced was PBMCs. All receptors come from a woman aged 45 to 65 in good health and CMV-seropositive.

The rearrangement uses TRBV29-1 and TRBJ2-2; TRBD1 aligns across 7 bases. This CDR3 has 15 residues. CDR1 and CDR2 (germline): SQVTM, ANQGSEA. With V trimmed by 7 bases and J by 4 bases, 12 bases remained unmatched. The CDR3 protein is CSASAPGGATGELFF. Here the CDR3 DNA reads TGCAGCGCATCCGCCCCAGGGGGTGCCACCGGGGAGCTGTTTTTT.

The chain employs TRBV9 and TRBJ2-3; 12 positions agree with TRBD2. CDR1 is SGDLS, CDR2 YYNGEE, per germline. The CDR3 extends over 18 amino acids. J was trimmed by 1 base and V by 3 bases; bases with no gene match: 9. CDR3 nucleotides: TGTGCCAGCAGCGCGACTAGCGGGGGACTTAAACGCACAGATACGCAGTATTTT. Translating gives CASSATSGGLKRTDTQYF.

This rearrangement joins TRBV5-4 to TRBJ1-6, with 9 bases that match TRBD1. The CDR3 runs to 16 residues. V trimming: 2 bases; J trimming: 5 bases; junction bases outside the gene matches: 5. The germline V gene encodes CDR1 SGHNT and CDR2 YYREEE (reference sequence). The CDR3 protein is CASSLLTGGNNSPLHF. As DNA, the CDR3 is TGTGCCAGCAGCTTACTTACAGGGGGCAATAATTCACCCCTCCACTTT.

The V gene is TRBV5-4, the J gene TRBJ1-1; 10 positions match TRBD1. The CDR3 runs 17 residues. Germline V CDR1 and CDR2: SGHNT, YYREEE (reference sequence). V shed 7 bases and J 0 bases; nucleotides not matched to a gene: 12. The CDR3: CASSAGGQGTMNTEAFF. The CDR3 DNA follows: TGTGCCAGCTCTGCTGGGGGACAGGGGACTATGAACACTGAAGCTTTCTTT.

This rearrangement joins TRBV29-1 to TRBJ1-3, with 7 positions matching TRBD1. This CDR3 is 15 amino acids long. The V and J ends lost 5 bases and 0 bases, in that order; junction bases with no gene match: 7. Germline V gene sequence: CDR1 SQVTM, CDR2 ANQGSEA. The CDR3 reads CSVRQGHYSGNTIYF. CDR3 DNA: TGCAGCGTTAGACAGGGCCACTACTCTGGAAACACCATATATTTT.

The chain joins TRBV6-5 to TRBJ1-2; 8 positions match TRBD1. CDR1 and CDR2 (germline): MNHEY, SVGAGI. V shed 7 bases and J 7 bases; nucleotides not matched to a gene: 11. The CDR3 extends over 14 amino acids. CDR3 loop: CASTTETGAGGYTF. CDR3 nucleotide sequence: TGTGCCAGCACAACCGAGACAGGGGCTGGTGGCTACACCTTC.

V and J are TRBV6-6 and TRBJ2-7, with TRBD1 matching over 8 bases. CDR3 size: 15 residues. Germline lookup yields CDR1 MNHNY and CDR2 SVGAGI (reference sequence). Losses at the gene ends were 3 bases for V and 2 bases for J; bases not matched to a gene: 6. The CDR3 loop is CASSYGRQGTYEQYF. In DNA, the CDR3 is TGTGCCAGCAGTTATGGAAGACAGGGGACCTACGAGCAGTACTTC.

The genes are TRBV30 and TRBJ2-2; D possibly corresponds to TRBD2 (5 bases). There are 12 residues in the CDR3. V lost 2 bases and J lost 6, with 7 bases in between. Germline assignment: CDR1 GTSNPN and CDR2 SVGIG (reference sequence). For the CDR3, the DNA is TGTGCCTGGAGTCCGAGGGCCGGGGAGCTGTTTTTT. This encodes CAWSPRAGELFF.

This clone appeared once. CDR3 bases: TGTGCCAGCAGCTTGGAGGCGGGGACCCTACGTGAGCAGTTCTTC. Translating it yields CASSLEAGTLREQFF. The genes are TRBV5-4 and TRBJ2-1; D perhaps matches TRBD2 (6 bases). The CDR3 is made up of 15 amino acids. With 0 bases removed from V and 9 bases from J, the gap between germline ends came to 16 bases. Germline lookup yields CDR1 SGHNT and CDR2 YYREEE (reference sequence).

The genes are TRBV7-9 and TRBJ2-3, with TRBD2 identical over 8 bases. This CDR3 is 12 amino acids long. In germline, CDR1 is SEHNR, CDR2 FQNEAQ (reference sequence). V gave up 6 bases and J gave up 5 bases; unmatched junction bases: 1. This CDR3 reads CASRTSGDTQYF. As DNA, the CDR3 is TGTGCCAGCAGAACTAGCGGAGATACGCAGTATTTT.